The present entry profiles one T cell receptor (beta chain) with its context. Profiling relied on immunoSEQ multiplex PCR, and the TCRdb table lists in-frame clones only, not all of them. This table has tens of thousands of clones, 80% to 95% appearing once. This sample was taken from a study of OX40 agonist ivuxolimab in advanced cancers. Looking at the study overall: The patients received agonistic anti-OX40 (CD134) antibody ivuxolimab. Cohort: around 86% men, mean age approximately 64, aged roughly 23 to 90. The dose of intravenous ivuxolimab that patients received every 2 weeks ranged from 0.01 to 10 mg/kg.

Germline V gives CDR1 SEHNR, CDR2 FQNEAQ (reference sequence). The V and J ends lost 10 bases and 2 bases respectively, with 14 bases between them. The CDR3 has 14 amino acids. The clonotype comes from an adult with an advanced solid tumor such as melanoma, head and neck, liver or kidney cancer. The chain links TRBV7-9 to TRBJ2-2; weak D call: TRBD2 (5 bases). The sequenced sample was CD4+ or CD8+ T cells sorted from blood, obtained in a trial of the OX40 agonist ivuxolimab. The CDR3 region is CANPRDPNTGELFF. DNA of the CDR3: TGTGCCAACCCTCGGGATCCCAACACCGGGGAGCTGTTTTTT. Using reference TRBV7-9 and TRBJ2-2 for the parts outside the CDR3, the full variable domain is DTGVSQNPRHKITKRGQNVTFRCDPISEHNRLYWYRQTLGQGPEFLTYFQNEAQLEKSRLLSDRFSAERPKGSFSTLEIQRTEQGDSAMYLCANPRDPNTGELFFGEGSRLTVL.